Below, one TCR beta chain is given with its context. This sample is part of a study of blood T cell repertoires in COVID-19. In the original workflow: Reference gene primer amplification gave nucleated cell count estimates. Some clones are missing from TCRdb's copy, which holds only in-frame ones; the method was immunoSEQ multiplex PCR. Clonal size and the V and J genes are those of that table, whereas D and trimming came from the DNA. The sample records hundreds of thousands of clones, approximately 89% being singletons. Looked up from germline, CDR1 is DFQATT and CDR2 is SNEGSKA (reference sequence). The length of the CDR3 is 11 residues. Trimming cost V 6 bases and J 7 bases, with 7 bases left between them. During active infection, Seattle patients enrolled and were then monitored through disease.

The sample was peripheral blood. The receptor was isolated from a woman in her 70s with COVID-19, enrolled during active disease. This rearrangement joins TRBV20-1 to TRBJ1-6; the D gene is possibly TRBD1 (5 bases). The CDR3 DNA follows: TGCAGTGCCGGGGGGAATTCACCCCTCCACTTT. It translates to CSAGGNSPLHF.